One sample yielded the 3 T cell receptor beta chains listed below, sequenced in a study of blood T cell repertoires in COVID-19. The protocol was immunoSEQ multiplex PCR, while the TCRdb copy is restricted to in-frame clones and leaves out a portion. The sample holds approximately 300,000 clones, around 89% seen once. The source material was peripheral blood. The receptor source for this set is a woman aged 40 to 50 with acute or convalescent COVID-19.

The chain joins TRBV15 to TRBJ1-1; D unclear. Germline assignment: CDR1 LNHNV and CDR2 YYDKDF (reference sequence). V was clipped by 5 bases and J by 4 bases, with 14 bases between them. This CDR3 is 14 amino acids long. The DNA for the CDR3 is TGTGCCACCAGCCTGAGCGTGGAAATCACTGAAGCTTTCTTT. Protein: CATSLSVEITEAFF. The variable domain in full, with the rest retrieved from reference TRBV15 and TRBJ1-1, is DAMVIQNPRYQVTQFGKPVTLSCSQTLNHNVMYWYQQKSSQAPKLLFHYYDKDFNNEADTPDNFQSRRPNTSFCFLDIRSPGLGDTAMYLCATSLSVEITEAFFGQGTRLTVV.

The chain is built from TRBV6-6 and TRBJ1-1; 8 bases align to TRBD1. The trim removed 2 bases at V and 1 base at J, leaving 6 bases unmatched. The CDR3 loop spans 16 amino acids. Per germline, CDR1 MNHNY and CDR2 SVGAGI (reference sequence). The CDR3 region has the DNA TGTGCCAGCAGTTACCTCCGACAGGGGACGAACACTGAAGCTTTCTTT. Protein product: CASSYLRQGTNTEAFF.

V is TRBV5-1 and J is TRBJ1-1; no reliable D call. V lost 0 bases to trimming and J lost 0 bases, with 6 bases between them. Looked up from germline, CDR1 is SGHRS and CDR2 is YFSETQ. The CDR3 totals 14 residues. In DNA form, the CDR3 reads TGCGCCAGCAGCTTGGATATTCTGAACACTGAAGCTTTCTTT. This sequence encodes CASSLDILNTEAFF.